This TCR beta chain was found in a study of blood T cell repertoires in COVID-19. Study-level background: COVID-19 samples collected from the United States, Italy and Spain covered acute and convalescent phases. Sample material is recorded as cDNA or gDNA derived from T cells, B-cell-depleted T cells, or PBMCs.

Method: immunoSEQ multiplex PCR; TCRdb's copy keeps in-frame clones and lacks some. The sample lists some 87,000 clones; more than 65% were seen once. This sequence was found in a woman older than 75 with active or convalescent COVID-19. Sequences were obtained from peripheral blood.

The CDR3 sequence: CASSPRQPGDTQYF. CDR3 nucleotides: TGTGCCAGCAGCCCACGACAGCCCGGGGATACGCAGTATTTT. This chain joins TRBV11-3 and TRBJ2-3; a possible D gene is TRBD1 (5 bases). Germline V lookup: CDR1 SGHNT, CDR2 YENEEA. The CDR3 sequence is 14 residues long. With 5 bases removed from V and 6 bases from J, the gap between germline ends came to 15 bases. Drawing the rest from reference TRBV11-3 and TRBJ2-3, the complete variable domain is EAGVVQSPRYKIIEKKQPVAFWCNPISGHNTLYWYLQNLGQGPELLIRYENEEAVDDSQLPKDRFSAERLKGVDSTLKIQPAELGDSAVYLCASSPRQPGDTQYFGPGTRLTVL.